A single sample is the source of the 30 T cell receptor beta chains below, sequenced in a study of T cells after yellow fever vaccination. MiXCR was run by TCRdb on the 5' RACE reads, yielding one entry per CDR3 protein. The sample holds about 170,000 distinct CDR3 sequences; about 6% are singletons and the top ten take nearly 3%. Sequenced material: CD4+ T cells sorted from PBMCs, taken on the day of the first yellow fever vaccination. The receptor source for this set is a man between 18 and 29 years old who received the YFV17D yellow fever vaccine.

In this sample, this clonotype turned up many times. This sequence joins TRBV20-1 and TRBJ2-3; perhaps D is TRBD1 or TRBD2 (5 bases each). This CDR3 has 15 amino acids. Germline CDR1 is DFQATT and CDR2 is SNEGSKA (reference sequence). V was pared by 3 bases and J by 6 bases, with 19 bases between. In nucleotides, the CDR3 is TGCAGTGCTAGCTGGGGATTCGGGGCCGGGGATACGCAGTATTTT. It codes for CSASWGFGAGDTQYF.

The V call is TRBV6-1, the J call TRBJ2-5; TRBD2 aligns across 13 bases. Trimming removed 8 bases from V and 5 bases from J; junction bases left unmatched: 11. CDR1 MNHNS and CDR2 SASEGT come from the germline V gene. This CDR3 has 16 amino acids. In nucleotides, the CDR3 is TGTGCCAGCGGAGGACTAGCGGGGGCACGGAGTGAGACCCAGTACTTC. It translates to CASGGLAGARSETQYF.

This clonotype came up many times. This chain uses TRBV9 with TRBJ2-3; the match to TRBD2 covers 8 bases. Germline CDR1 SGDLS, CDR2 YYNGEE. Trimming took 3 bases from V and 1 from J; bases not matched to a gene: 1. The CDR3 extends over 14 amino acids. The DNA for the CDR3 is TGTGCCAGCAGCGCGACTAGCGGCACAGATACGCAGTATTTT. It is translated as CASSATSGTDTQYF.

This clonotype has only a few counts. The rearrangement joins TRBV6-5 to TRBJ2-6; 7 nucleotides align to TRBD1. The CDR3 is made up of 15 amino acids. Trimming removed 6 bases from V and 7 bases from J; junction bases left unmatched: 9. CDR1 MNHEY and CDR2 SVGAGI come from the germline V gene. CDR3 nucleotides: TGTGCCAGCAGACGACAGGGTGGAAGAGCCAACGTCCTGACTTTC. Translated, it gives CASRRQGGRANVLTF.

This clonotype was found many times. The V gene is TRBV12-3 or TRBV12-4, the J gene TRBJ1-5; 8 nucleotides agree with TRBD1. The CDR3 consists of 14 residues. V lost 1 base, J lost 5 bases, and 1 base stayed unmatched. CDR3 amino acids: CASSLGTGHQPQHF. For the CDR3, the DNA is TGTGCCAGCAGTTTAGGGACAGGGCATCAGCCCCAGCATTTT.

This clonotype was detected ten times or more. The chain joins TRBV6-1 to TRBJ1-5; D is undetermined. CDR1 is MNHNS, CDR2 SASEGT, per germline. Trimming took 0 bases from V and 4 from J, leaving 4 bases between them. There are 13 residues in the CDR3. CDR3 in amino acids: CASSEADNQPQHF. The CDR3 region has the DNA TGTGCCAGCAGTGAAGCAGATAATCAGCCCCAGCATTTT.

This clonotype came up a few times. The chain recombines TRBV18 with TRBJ2-1, with unresolved D. Trimming left V 3 bases short and J 7 bases short, with 16 bases between. CDR1 is KGHSH, CDR2 LQKENI, per germline. The CDR3 has 15 residues. DNA of the CDR3: TGTGCCAGCTCACCTTCGCTAGACGCTAGGAATGAGCAGTTCTTC. Protein product: CASSPSLDARNEQFF. Together with reference TRBV18 and TRBJ2-1, the CDR3 gives the full variable domain: NAGVMQNPRHLVRRRGQEARLRCSPMKGHSHVYWYRQLPEEGLKFMVYLQKENIIDESGMPKERFSAEFPKEGPSILRIQQVVRGDSAAYFCASSPSLDARNEQFFGPGTRLTVL.

This clonotype was counted at least ten times. The gene calls are TRBV20-1 and TRBJ1-5; TRBD1 matches at 7 bases. Germline-derived CDR1 and CDR2 are DFQATT and SNEGSKA (reference sequence). CDR3 length equals 13 residues. Trimming cost V 3 bases and J 4 bases; bases outside gene matches: 3. CDR3 amino acids: CSARVDRNQPQHF. As DNA, the CDR3 is TGCAGTGCTAGGGTGGACAGGAATCAGCCCCAGCATTTT.

The chain has TRBV4-1 and TRBJ1-5, with a tentative D call TRBD1 (6 bases). Germline V gene sequence: CDR1 MGHRA, CDR2 YSYEKL. This CDR3 is built from 16 residues. Trimming removed 1 base at V and 3 bases at J, with 13 bases between. The CDR3 sequence: CASSQVMGADNQPQHF. As DNA, the CDR3 is TGCGCCAGCAGCCAAGTGATGGGGGCTGACAATCAGCCCCAGCATTTT.

This clonotype was seen only a few times. The chain's CDR3 is CSGRDISYEQYF. In nucleotides, the CDR3 is TGCAGCGGCCGGGACATATCCTACGAGCAGTACTTC. The chain uses TRBV29-1 and TRBJ2-7, with D perhaps matching TRBD1 (6 bases). Germline-derived CDR1 and CDR2 are SQVTM and ANQGSEA. Deletions cut 7 bases from V and 1 base from J, with 11 bases between. The CDR3 is made up of 12 amino acids.

This clonotype showed up many times. The rearrangement links TRBV7-7 to TRBJ2-2; D unresolved. The CDR3 length is 14 residues. Germline V gives CDR1 SSHAT, CDR2 FNYEAQ (reference sequence). V lost 1 base to trimming and J lost 3 bases, with 6 bases between them. The CDR3 DNA reads as TGTGCCAGCAGCTTAGTCTGGGACACCGGGGAGCTGTTTTTT. Translating it yields CASSLVWDTGELFF.

The chain links TRBV7-8 to TRBJ2-5; D call uncertain. Looked up from germline, CDR1 is SGHVS and CDR2 is FQNEAQ. V was shortened by 1 base and J by 5 bases, with 8 bases between the two germline ends. The CDR3 length is 13 residues. The CDR3 DNA reads as TGTGCCAGCAGCTTAGGGGGATTGGAGACCCAGTACTTC. Its protein is CASSLGGLETQYF. The full variable domain, rest sourced from reference TRBV7-8 and TRBJ2-5, is GAGVSQSPRYKVAKRGQDVALRCDPISGHVSLFWYQQALGQGPEFLTYFQNEAQLDKSGLPSDRFFAERPEGSVSTLKIQRTQQEDSAVYLCASSLGGLETQYFGPGTRLLVL.

The CDR3 region has the DNA TGTGCCAGCAGCTTAGTGGGGGGGCGAGAGACCCAGTACTTC. Residues: CASSLVGGRETQYF. The rearrangement uses TRBV7-2 and TRBJ2-5, with D perhaps matching TRBD2 (7 bases). Germline assignment: CDR1 SGHTA and CDR2 FQGNSA. This CDR3 region has 14 residues. V dropped 1 base and J dropped 4 bases, with 10 bases sitting between them.

This clonotype was counted a few times. The gene calls are TRBV7-8 and TRBJ1-2, with D perhaps matching TRBD1 (5 bases). Trimming removed 8 bases from V and 2 bases from J, with 18 bases in between. The germline V gene encodes CDR1 SGHVS and CDR2 FQNEAQ. The CDR3 length is 15 residues. The CDR3 protein is CASSRDRTNNYGYTF. The CDR3 bases are TGTGCCAGCTCACGAGATAGGACAAACAACTATGGCTACACCTTC. The full variable domain, with the rest looked up from reference TRBV7-8 and TRBJ1-2, is GAGVSQSPRYKVAKRGQDVALRCDPISGHVSLFWYQQALGQGPEFLTYFQNEAQLDKSGLPSDRFFAERPEGSVSTLKIQRTQQEDSAVYLCASSRDRTNNYGYTFGSGTRLTVV.

The sample holds a few counts of this clonotype. This chain joins TRBV6-5 and TRBJ1-2; D unresolved. The CDR3 is made up of 11 amino acids. The V end was cut by 4 bases, the J end by 7 bases, with 7 bases between. Germline V lookup: CDR1 MNHEY, CDR2 SVGAGI. CDR3: CASSSAGGYTF. DNA of the CDR3: TGTGCCAGCAGTTCCGCCGGTGGCTACACCTTC.

This clonotype turned up a few times. The V call is TRBV6-6, the J call TRBJ2-2; no definite D call. Germline V gives CDR1 MNHNY, CDR2 SVGAGI (reference sequence). With 2 bases removed from V and 7 bases from J, the gap between germline ends came to 2 bases. This CDR3 region has 11 residues. In DNA, the CDR3 is TGTGCCAGCAGTTACAACGGGGAGCTGTTTTTT. This codes for CASSYNGELFF.

This chain links TRBV7-9 with TRBJ2-1; D may match TRBD1 or TRBD2 (5 bases each). Trimming removed 5 bases from V and 8 bases from J, with 25 bases in between. The CDR3 has 17 residues. The germline gives CDR1 SEHNR, CDR2 FQNEAQ (reference sequence). CDR3 sequence: CASSLGTSPKGYDEQFF. The CDR3 nucleotides read TGTGCCAGCAGCCTTGGGACCTCGCCAAAAGGGTATGATGAGCAGTTCTTC.

This clonotype has just a few counts. This chain links TRBV5-1 with TRBJ2-2, with TRBD2 matching 7 bases. CDR3 length: 15 residues. Unmatched junction bases numbered 4, after V lost 0 bases and J lost 5 bases. Per germline, CDR1 SGHRS and CDR2 YFSETQ. The CDR3 DNA reads TGCGCCAGCAGCTTGGTGGCGGGGGAGACCGGGGAGCTGTTTTTT. Translating gives CASSLVAGETGELFF.

The chain employs TRBV7-8 and TRBJ1-1; D call uncertain. Trimming removed 5 bases at V and 1 base at J, with 11 bases between. The V gene's germline CDR1 is SGHVS and CDR2 FQNEAQ. This CDR3 has 14 residues. The CDR3 sequence is CASSRGAWNTEAFF. The CDR3 DNA reads as TGTGCCAGCAGCCGGGGAGCGTGGAACACTGAAGCTTTCTTT. Variable domain in full (rest from reference TRBV7-8 and TRBJ1-1): GAGVSQSPRYKVAKRGQDVALRCDPISGHVSLFWYQQALGQGPEFLTYFQNEAQLDKSGLPSDRFFAERPEGSVSTLKIQRTQQEDSAVYLCASSRGAWNTEAFFGQGTRLTVV.

This clonotype was found many times. V gene TRBV4-1 combines with J gene TRBJ2-7; possibly TRBD2 for D (5 bases). This CDR3 contains 15 residues. V lost 2 bases to trimming and J lost 2 bases, with 13 bases between them. Looked up from germline, CDR1 is MGHRA and CDR2 is YSYEKL. The CDR3 bases are TGCGCCAGCAGCCAAAGAGGGTCCGGGCCCTACGAGCAGTACTTC. It codes for CASSQRGSGPYEQYF.

In its sample, this clonotype was seen many times. This sequence joins TRBV11-2 and TRBJ2-1; D gene unclear. Germline CDR1 is SGHAT and CDR2 is FQNNGV. V lost 2 bases, J lost 8 bases, and 10 bases lay in between. CDR3 length: 13 residues. DNA of the CDR3: TGTGCCAGCAGCTTACCCGGATTTGATGAGCAGTTCTTC. This encodes CASSLPGFDEQFF.

Note on this clonotype: A much larger clone differs by one base, so this may be a read error. This chain connects TRBV2 to TRBJ2-1; D is unresolved. Trimming left V 6 bases short and J 9 bases short, with 21 bases between. Germline lookup yields CDR1 SNHLY and CDR2 FYNNEI. CDR3 length equals 15 residues. CDR3 in DNA: TGTGCCAGCAGGTCCGCCGGTCTGATCCGCGGTGAGCAGTTCTTC. Translation: CASRSAGLIRGEQFF.

Many counts were recorded for this clonotype. This chain connects TRBV5-1 to TRBJ2-3, with TRBD1 as a possible D gene (6 bases). This CDR3 spans 17 amino acids. Trimming cost V 5 bases and J 0 bases, with 19 bases left between them. In germline, CDR1 is SGHRS, CDR2 YFSETQ. The CDR3, as DNA: TGCGCCAGCAGTTATCGACCAGTGGGACAAAGCACAGATACGCAGTATTTT. It yields the protein CASSYRPVGQSTDTQYF.

This clonotype was detected many times. This rearrangement joins TRBV4-1 to TRBJ1-1, with D unresolved. The CDR3 is 14 residues long. Trimming pared 1 base from V and 1 base from J, leaving 7 bases between. Germline V gene sequence: CDR1 MGHRA, CDR2 YSYEKL. The DNA for the CDR3 is TGCGCCAGCAGCCAAGGAATAGCGAACACTGAAGCTTTCTTT. It encodes CASSQGIANTEAFF.

There are many counts of this clonotype. The V and J genes are TRBV12-3 or TRBV12-4 and TRBJ2-3; 9 nucleotides align to TRBD1. The junction had 3 bases not matched to a gene; V was cut back by 6 bases and J by 5 bases. This CDR3 comprises 13 residues. The CDR3 sequence: CASRRTGEDTQYF. As DNA, the CDR3 is TGTGCCAGCAGGAGGACAGGGGAAGATACGCAGTATTTT.

This clonotype showed up just a few times. The rearrangement links TRBV5-1 to TRBJ1-5; perhaps TRBD1 as D (5 bases). Per the germline V gene, CDR1 is SGHRS and CDR2 is YFSETQ. Trimming left V 5 bases short and J 4 bases short, with 10 bases between. CDR3 size: 13 residues. As DNA, the CDR3 is TGCGCCAGCAGGGCGGGGGAGAATCAGCCCCAGCATTTT. As protein: CASRAGENQPQHF.

This clonotype came up a few times. The rearrangement links TRBV9 to TRBJ1-2, with a tentative D call TRBD1 (5 bases). The germline CDR1 and CDR2 sequences are SGDLS and YYNGEE. The V end was cut by 1 base, the J end by 8 bases, with 9 bases between. The CDR3 extends over 12 amino acids. The CDR3 region is CASSVLGGGYTF. CDR3 bases: TGTGCCAGCAGCGTACTGGGGGGAGGCTACACCTTC. The entire variable domain, with the rest obtained from reference TRBV9 and TRBJ1-2, is as follows: DSGVTQTPKHLITATGQRVTLRCSPRSGDLSVYWYQQSLDQGLQFLIQYYNGEERAKGNILERFSAQQFPDLHSELNLSSLELGDSALYFCASSVLGGGYTFGSGTRLTVV.

The rearrangement uses TRBV20-1 and TRBJ1-6; unclear D gene. The germline V gene encodes CDR1 DFQATT and CDR2 SNEGSKA (reference sequence). Trimming took 2 bases from V and 0 from J, leaving 17 bases between them. This CDR3 has 18 residues. CDR3 protein: CSARREQTASSYNSPLHF. The CDR3, as DNA: TGCAGTGCTAGAAGGGAACAAACAGCGAGCTCCTATAATTCACCCCTCCACTTT.

This clonotype was detected only a few times. The DNA of the CDR3 is TGTGCCACCAGTGATAAATCGGGACAGGGGCAAGATACGCAGTATTTT. Encoded protein: CATSDKSGQGQDTQYF. The chain couples TRBV24-1 to TRBJ2-3; 10 bases are a match to TRBD1. This CDR3 region has 16 residues. With 3 bases clipped from V and 5 bases from J, the junction kept 7 bases outside the gene matches. Germline CDR1 and CDR2: KGHDR and SFDVKD.

This clonotype was picked up many times. V usage is TRBV11-3 and J usage is TRBJ2-2; no reliable D call. V gave up 4 bases and J gave up 6 bases, with 9 bases separating them. The CDR3 extends over 13 amino acids. The germline V gene has CDR1 SGHNT and CDR2 YENEEA. The CDR3 sequence is CASSSYWAGELFF. The DNA of the CDR3 is TGTGCCAGCAGCTCCTATTGGGCCGGGGAGCTGTTTTTT.